This T cell receptor (beta chain) was documented in a study of cytomegalovirus exposure and HLA in healthy donors. With respect to this clone: Its antigen is currently unknown. Other DNA sequences in this sample translate to the same CDR3.

The PCR made use of 60 Vbeta and 13 Jbeta primers. TCRdb keeps only in-frame clones here, not all; method: immunoSEQ multiplex PCR. The table includes some 250,000 clones, around 80% detected once. The CDR3 sequence is 16 residues long. V lost 4 bases, J lost 1 base, and 15 bases lay in between. Germline V gene data show CDR1 as MGHRA and CDR2 as YSYEKL. Findings and limits, study-wide: TCR beta V- and J-gene trimming was later associated with a missense DCLRE1C variant.

This TCR was recovered from a woman aged 60-70 years in good health and CMV-seropositive. The sequencing sample was made of PBMCs. The chain carries TRBV4-1 and TRBJ2-3, with a weak D call TRBD2 (5 bases). CDR3 protein: CASSRSGLIGTDTQYF. CDR3 in DNA: TGCGCCAGCAGCCGCTCAGGACTCATTGGCACAGATACGCAGTATTTT.